This T cell receptor beta chain is drawn from a study of ipilimumab plus nivolumab after autologous stem cell transplantation. The CDR3 is 16 residues long. Trimming took 6 bases from V and 0 from J; bases not matched to a gene: 6. Germline values: CDR1 SNHLY, CDR2 FYNNEI. Method: immunoSEQ multiplex PCR; TCRdb's copy keeps in-frame clones and lacks some. The top ten hold around 25% of the sample, which has approximately 20,000 clones, roughly 70% seen once. Starting 14 to 28 days after autologous transplant, ipilimumab 1 mg/kg was given. Through week 26, nivolumab 3 mg/kg IV was given weeks 1, 4, 7, 10, then biweekly.

The V and J genes are TRBV2 and TRBJ2-4; 9 nucleotides align to TRBD1. This receptor was obtained from a male donor with diffuse large B-cell lymphoma. Material: PBMCs, obtained in a trial of ipilimumab plus nivolumab as post-transplant consolidation. For the CDR3, the DNA is TGTGCCAGCAGACGGACAGGGGTCGTAGCCAAAAACATTCAGTACTTC. It translates to CASRRTGVVAKNIQYF.